Listed below are T cell receptor beta chains from one sample, sequenced in a study of blood T cell repertoires in COVID-19. Sequenced by immunoSEQ multiplex PCR; TCRdb stores in-frame clones only, minus some. There are about 260,000 clones in the sample; 75% to 90% occur only once, and about 2.2% lies in the top ten. Sequenced material: PBMCs or T cells enriched from blood (not recorded which). The receptors here all came from a woman aged 18-29 years who had recovered from COVID-19. Each CDR3 is given with its conserved first and last residue. D genes are given only for firm matches. A row's size may be missing; if present it is once, few, many or a size class.

TRBJ2-7 TRBV12-3/TRBV12-4 - - 13 TGTGCCAGCAGTGGACAGAAGGCCTACGAGCAGTACTTC CASSGQKAYEQYF
TRBJ1-1 TRBV28 - - 15 TGTGCCAGCAGTTTATGGGGTTTAGGGGGCACTGAAGCTTTCTTT CASSLWGLGGTEAFF
TRBJ2-7 TRBV6-5 - - 15 TGTGCCAGCACCCCCTCGCCAGTCAGCTCCTACGAGCAGTACTTC CASTPSPVSSYEQYF
TRBJ1-2 TRBV5-1 - TRBD1 14 TGCGCCAGCAGCATGACAGGGGGCATCTATGGCTACACCTTC CASSMTGGIYGYTF
TRBJ2-7 TRBV19 - TRBD2 18 TGTGCCAGTAGTCGGGCTAGCGGGGGTGCTCTAGACTCCTACGAGCAGTACTTC CASSRASGGALDSYEQYF
TRBJ1-2 TRBV19 once TRBD1 13 TGTGCCAGTACTAAGGGACAGGGTTATGGCTACACCTTC CASTKGQGYGYTF
TRBJ1-2 TRBV7-9 once TRBD1 15 TGTGCCAGCAGCTTAGGAGACAGGGGAAGGGATGGCTACACCTTC CASSLGDRGRDGYTF
TRBJ2-3 TRBV27 few TRBD2 16 TGTGCCAGCAGTCTAGGACTAGCGGGGGCCGGGGATACGCAGTATTTT CASSLGLAGAGDTQYF
TRBJ1-1 TRBV4-1 - - 16 TGCGCCAGCAGCCTAAGTACCCAGGATTTGAACACTGAAGCTTTCTTT CASSLSTQDLNTEAFF
TRBJ1-2 TRBV10-3 few - 13 TGTGCCATCAGGGAGGGAGTTCTCTATGGCTACACCTTC CAIREGVLYGYTF
TRBJ1-1 TRBV27 once TRBD1 14 TGTGCCAGCAGTCCCTTGGACAGGGCGGTGGGAGCTTTCTTT CASSPLDRAVGAFF
TRBJ1-5 TRBV15 - TRBD1 14 TGTGCCACCAGCAGGGACAGGGGACGTCAGCCCCAGCATTTT CATSRDRGRQPQHF